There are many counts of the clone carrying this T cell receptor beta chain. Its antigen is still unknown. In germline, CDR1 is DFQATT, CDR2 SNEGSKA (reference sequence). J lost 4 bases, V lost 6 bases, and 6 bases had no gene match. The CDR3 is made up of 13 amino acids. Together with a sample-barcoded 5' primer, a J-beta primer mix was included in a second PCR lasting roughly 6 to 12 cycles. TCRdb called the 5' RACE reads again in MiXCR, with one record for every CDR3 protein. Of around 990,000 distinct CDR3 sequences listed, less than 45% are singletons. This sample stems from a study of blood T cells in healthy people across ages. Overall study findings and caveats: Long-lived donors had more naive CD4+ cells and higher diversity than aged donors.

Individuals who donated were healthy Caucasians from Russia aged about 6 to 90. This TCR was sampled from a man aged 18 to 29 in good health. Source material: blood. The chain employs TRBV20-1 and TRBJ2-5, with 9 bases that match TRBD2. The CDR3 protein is CSALTSGPETQYF. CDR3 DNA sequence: TGCAGTGCCTTGACTAGCGGACCAGAGACCCAGTACTTC.